The 31 T cell receptor beta chains below come from one sample, sequenced in a study of T cell responses to AZD1222 COVID-19 vaccine. TCRdb's table, derived via immunoSEQ multiplex PCR, lists solely in-frame clones and lacks some. The sample lists under 100,000 clones; 86% were seen once. Sequenced material: peripheral blood, taken on day 0 of AZD1222 vaccination. Receptor source: an adult in good health.

The chain recombines TRBV19 with TRBJ1-1; possible D gene TRBD1, 6 bases. V lost 4 bases, J lost 2 bases, and 11 bases lay in between. This CDR3 contains 14 residues. Germline CDR1 LNHDA, CDR2 SQIVND (reference sequence). CDR3 sequence reads: CASSKGHSNTEAFF. For the CDR3, the DNA is TGTGCCAGTAGTAAGGGACACTCTAACACTGAAGCTTTCTTT.

This clone occurred a few times. The chain carries TRBV7-2 and TRBJ2-1, with D possibly TRBD2 on 5 matching bases. With 1 base removed from V and 7 bases from J, the gap between germline ends came to 17 bases. The V gene's germline CDR1 is SGHTA and CDR2 FQGNSA. The CDR3 is 16 amino acids. CDR3 loop: CASSLDGLALRNEQFF. The CDR3 DNA follows: TGTGCCAGCAGCTTAGACGGACTGGCTTTGAGGAATGAGCAGTTCTTC. The whole variable domain, filled in from reference TRBV7-2 and TRBJ2-1, reads GAGVSQSPSNKVTEKGKDVELRCDPISGHTALYWYRQSLGQGLEFLIYFQGNSAPDKSGLPSDRFSAERTGGSVSTLTIQRTQQEDSAVYLCASSLDGLALRNEQFFGPGTRLTVL.

The chain recombines TRBV19 with TRBJ1-6; 7 positions match TRBD1. The CDR3 loop spans 14 amino acids. The V gene's germline CDR1 is LNHDA and CDR2 SQIVND (reference sequence). V lost 5 bases and J lost 5; bases outside the gene matches: 3. The CDR3 bases are TGTGCCAGTAGTCCGGGACAGAATAATTCACCCCTCCACTTT. Translated, it gives CASSPGQNNSPLHF.

A single count supports this clone. The chain uses TRBV19 and TRBJ2-5, with D possibly being TRBD2 (6 bases). This CDR3 contains 15 residues. V dropped 3 bases and J dropped 0 bases, with 11 bases sitting between them. Looked up from germline, CDR1 is LNHDA and CDR2 is SQIVND (reference sequence). The CDR3 DNA is TGTGCCAGTAGTATTGGGCGGGGTCACCAAGAGACCCAGTACTTC. It translates to CASSIGRGHQETQYF.

The V gene is TRBV7-3, the J gene TRBJ2-1; a weak D match, TRBD2 (6 bases). The CDR3 covers 16 residues. The germline V and J ends were trimmed by 1 base and 0 bases, with 10 bases remaining between them. In germline, CDR1 is SGHTA, CDR2 FQGTGA. CDR3 region: CASSLSGGASYNEQFF. In DNA, the CDR3 is TGTGCCAGCAGCTTAAGCGGCGGGGCCTCCTACAATGAGCAGTTCTTC.

This clone was detected only once. The chain has TRBV7-6 and TRBJ1-2, with 9 bases matching TRBD1. The germline V gene encodes CDR1 SGHVS and CDR2 FNYEAQ. CDR3 length: 18 amino acids. Unmatched junction bases numbered 21, after V lost 5 bases and J lost 8 bases. The DNA for the CDR3 is TGTGCCAGCAGCCACTTAGCTTTGTCGGACAGGGGAGAGGGCGGCTACACCTTC. Amino acids: CASSHLALSDRGEGGYTF.

The CDR3 DNA is TGTGCCAGCAGCCAAGGACCGTCGCTACAGTTCTTC. Protein product: CASSQGPSLQFF. This sequence joins TRBV3-1 (or the pseudogene TRBV3-2) and TRBJ2-1; D unclear. CDR1 and CDR2 from the germline V gene are LGHDT and YNNKEL (reference sequence). CDR3 size: 12 residues. The V gene lost 1 base and the J gene lost 13 bases, with 11 bases spanning the gap.

The chain has TRBV7-2 and TRBJ2-5, with D tentatively TRBD2 (5 bases). Trimming shortened V by 5 bases and J by 5 bases, and 15 bases separated the two germline ends. The CDR3 length is 14 residues. Per the germline V gene, CDR1 is SGHTA and CDR2 is FQGNSA. The CDR3 protein is CASSPALALETQYF. As DNA, the CDR3 is TGTGCCAGCAGCCCGGCGCTAGCTTTGGAGACCCAGTACTTC.

In nucleotides, the CDR3 is TGTGCCAGTAGTATACTTGGCTCCGGGGGGTACAATGAGCAGTTCTTC. Its translation is CASSILGSGGYNEQFF. The chain carries TRBV19 and TRBJ2-1; TRBD2 matches 7 bases. Losses at the gene ends were 2 bases for V and 4 bases for J; bases not matched to a gene: 8. The CDR3 runs to 16 residues. In germline, CDR1 is LNHDA, CDR2 SQIVND (reference sequence).

The sample holds one count of this clone. Written as DNA, the CDR3 is TGTGCCAGCAGCTTAAGGGCTTACACAGATACGCAGTATTTT. Its protein product is CASSLRAYTDTQYF. This rearrangement joins TRBV11-2 to TRBJ2-3; D is uncertain. CDR1 and CDR2 (germline): SGHAT, FQNNGV. Between the trimmed V and J ends, which lost 2 bases and 2 bases, there was a span of 8 bases. This CDR3 contains 14 residues.

This sequence joins TRBV15 and TRBJ2-1; 8 nucleotides line up with TRBD2. The V gene end was trimmed by 1 base and the J gene end by 3 bases; junction bases not matched to a gene: 2. Germline CDR1 reads LNHNV; CDR2 reads YYDKDF (reference sequence). The CDR3 totals 15 residues. CDR3 in amino acids: CATSRAGGDYNEQFF. Written as DNA, the CDR3 is TGTGCCACCAGCAGAGCGGGAGGGGACTACAATGAGCAGTTCTTC.

This clone appeared once. The gene calls are TRBV7-9 and TRBJ1-1, with a weak D call TRBD1 (6 bases). Germline loops: CDR1 SEHNR, CDR2 FQNEAQ (reference sequence). This CDR3 has 14 amino acids. V lost 5 bases and J 1 base, leaving 11 bases between the germline ends. CDR3 bases: TGTGCCAGCAGCCTGAACAGGGAGAACACTGAAGCTTTCTTT. This codes for CASSLNRENTEAFF.

J is TRBJ1-2 and V is TRBV6-6; unclear D gene. This CDR3 is 15 amino acids long. V lost 2 bases, J lost 3 bases, and 13 bases lay in between. In germline, CDR1 is MNHNY, CDR2 SVGAGI (reference sequence). DNA for the CDR3: TGTGCCAGCAGTTACCAGCCGGGTCTGGACTATGGCTACACCTTC. Translation gives CASSYQPGLDYGYTF.

This chain links TRBV9 with TRBJ1-6; tentative D call: TRBD1 (6 bases). This CDR3 is built from 15 residues. The germline V and J ends were trimmed by 3 bases and 7 bases, with 14 bases remaining between them. Germline assignment: CDR1 SGDLS and CDR2 YYNGEE. CDR3 loop: CASSGVQGSNSPLHF. CDR3 nucleotides: TGTGCCAGCAGCGGAGTACAGGGAAGCAATTCACCCCTCCACTTT.

In this sample, this clone turned up once. The chain uses TRBV11-3 and TRBJ2-3; 12 bases are shared with TRBD2. J gave up 5 bases and V 5 bases, and 11 bases lay outside the gene matches. In germline, CDR1 is SGHNT, CDR2 YENEEA. This CDR3 contains 17 residues. CDR3 residues: CASSPHPTSGSGDTQYF. As DNA, the CDR3 is TGTGCCAGCAGCCCCCACCCGACTAGCGGGAGTGGAGATACGCAGTATTTT.

This chain joins TRBV30 and TRBJ2-7; possible D gene TRBD1, 5 bases. CDR3 length equals 14 residues. V gave up 5 bases and J gave up 2 bases, with 16 bases separating them. Per the germline V gene, CDR1 is GTSNPN and CDR2 is SVGIG (reference sequence). In DNA form, the CDR3 reads TGTGCCTGGGCCCCCCAGGGTGGACCCTACGAGCAGTACTTC. Translated: CAWAPQGGPYEQYF. Looking up the rest from reference TRBV30 and TRBJ2-7 gives the full variable domain: SQTIHQWPATLVQPVGSPLSLECTVEGTSNPNLYWYRQAAGRGLQLLFYSVGIGQISSEVPQNLSASRPQDRQFILSSKKLLLSDSGFYLCAWAPQGGPYEQYFGPGTRLTVT.

The V gene is TRBV5-1, the J gene TRBJ1-1; D perhaps matches TRBD1 (5 bases). The CDR3 sequence is 19 residues long. CDR1 is SGHRS, CDR2 YFSETQ, per germline. V lost 0 bases to trimming and J lost 4 bases, with 25 bases between them. The CDR3 sequence: CASSLGRVGPQVLGTEAFF. The CDR3 DNA sequence: TGCGCCAGCAGCTTGGGACGAGTGGGGCCCCAGGTACTTGGCACTGAAGCTTTCTTT.

This chain joins TRBV28 and TRBJ1-3; D remains unclear. Germline CDR1 reads MDHEN; CDR2 reads SYDVKM. The CDR3 extends over 14 amino acids. V was pared by 8 bases and J by 2 bases, with 13 bases between. Here the CDR3 DNA reads TGTGCCAGCGGCCTCGTGGAGGCTGGAAACACCATATATTTT. Residues: CASGLVEAGNTIYF.

This CDR3 reads CASKATGNTIYF. The CDR3 DNA reads TGTGCCAGCAAGGCAACAGGAAACACCATATATTTT. The chain couples TRBV28 to TRBJ1-3; the D is unclear. The CDR3 is 12 amino acids. Trimming stripped 7 bases from V and 4 bases from J, with 8 bases between. Germline CDR1 reads MDHEN; CDR2 reads SYDVKM.

The chain has TRBV11-3 and TRBJ1-2; no clear D gene. Per germline, CDR1 SGHNT and CDR2 YENEEA. The CDR3 totals 13 residues. Deletions cut 0 bases from V and 2 bases from J, with 4 bases between. The CDR3 DNA reads TGTGCCAGCAGCTTAGAAGGGAACTATGGCTACACCTTC. Translating gives CASSLEGNYGYTF.

The CDR3: CASSQDYGTSGNTIYF. CDR3 coding DNA: TGCGCCAGCAGCCAAGATTACGGGACATCTGGAAACACCATATATTTT. The chain recombines TRBV4-3 with TRBJ1-3, with D perhaps matching TRBD1 (6 bases). CDR1 and CDR2 from the germline V gene are LGHNA and YSLEER. The CDR3 loop spans 16 amino acids. V was trimmed by 0 bases and J by 1 base, leaving 10 bases between them.

The V call is TRBV27, the J call TRBJ2-3; D gene uncertain. Trimming took off 7 bases at V and 4 bases at J, with 12 bases between the two ends. This CDR3 region has 13 residues. Per germline, CDR1 MNHEY and CDR2 SMNVEV (reference sequence). For the CDR3, the DNA is TGTGCCAGCAAACTCCGTGGGTCAGATACGCAGTATTTT. Translating it yields CASKLRGSDTQYF.

V usage is TRBV9 and J usage is TRBJ2-1, with a possible D match to TRBD2 (6 bases). This CDR3 is built from 14 residues. V lost 4 bases and J 8 bases, leaving 16 bases between the germline ends. The V gene's germline CDR1 is SGDLS and CDR2 YYNGEE. The CDR3 region has the DNA TGTGCCAGCAGCCCAGTTTCGGGGGTGGATGAGCAGTTCTTC. Encoded protein: CASSPVSGVDEQFF.

CDR3 sequence (DNA): TGTGCCAGCAGTTTGGACCGTCTTCAATCCTACAATGAGCAGTTCTTC. Amino acid sequence: CASSLDRLQSYNEQFF. The J gene is TRBJ2-1, the V gene TRBV11-2; D gene unclear. The CDR3 consists of 16 residues. Germline V gives CDR1 SGHAT, CDR2 FQNNGV. Trimming removed 6 bases at V and 1 base at J, with 16 bases between.

The genes are TRBV19 and TRBJ1-5; 9 bases map to TRBD1. The CDR3 covers 15 residues. J was trimmed by 6 bases and V by 3 bases; bases with no gene match: 6. Germline-derived CDR1 and CDR2 are LNHDA and SQIVND (reference sequence). CDR3 coding DNA: TGTGCCAGTAGTATTCTGGGACAGGGCTCTCAGCCCCAGCATTTT. Translated, it gives CASSILGQGSQPQHF.

V and J are TRBV5-1 and TRBJ1-1, with TRBD1 matching 7 bases. Germline V CDR1 and CDR2: SGHRS, YFSETQ. J was trimmed by 8 bases and V by 0 bases; bases with no gene match: 7. This CDR3 has 14 amino acids. The CDR3 sequence is CASSLEGQLKEAFF. The CDR3 DNA reads as TGCGCCAGCAGCTTGGAGGGACAGCTAAAAGAAGCTTTCTTT.

The genes are TRBV27 and TRBJ2-1, with TRBD2 identical over 7 bases. Germline trimming cut 4 bases from V and 4 bases from J; bases unmatched to any gene: 1. The CDR3 spans 13 residues. The germline V gene has CDR1 MNHEY and CDR2 SMNVEV (reference sequence). The DNA of the CDR3 is TGTGCCAGCAGTTGGGAGGGATACAATGAGCAGTTCTTC. Amino acids: CASSWEGYNEQFF.

This clone appeared once. This rearrangement joins TRBV28 to TRBJ1-5, with a tentative D call TRBD1 (6 bases). Germline lookup yields CDR1 MDHEN and CDR2 SYDVKM. The CDR3 is 15 amino acids. Deletions cut 1 base from V and 4 bases from J, with 11 bases between. The CDR3 DNA reads TGTGCCAGCAGTTTATCCAGGGGTGGTAATCAGCCCCAGCATTTT. Translation gives CASSLSRGGNQPQHF.

The J gene is TRBJ2-1, the V gene TRBV5-6; the D is unclear. Germline V gene data show CDR1 as SGHDT and CDR2 as YYEEEE. The CDR3 has 14 amino acids. V was clipped by 0 bases and J by 7 bases, with 11 bases between them. The CDR3 loop reads CASSLEFRENEQFF. The CDR3 nucleotides are TGTGCCAGCAGCTTGGAGTTTAGGGAAAATGAGCAGTTCTTC.

There are a few counts of this clone. V is TRBV29-1 and J is TRBJ2-1, with D perhaps matching TRBD1 or TRBD2 (5 bases each). V was clipped by 6 bases and J by 4 bases, with 13 bases between them. This CDR3 contains 13 residues. CDR1 and CDR2 (germline): SQVTM, ANQGSEA. The CDR3 protein is CSVGESAYNEQFF. The DNA of the CDR3 is TGCAGCGTAGGGGAGTCAGCTTACAATGAGCAGTTCTTC.

The chain uses TRBV7-2 and TRBJ2-7, with D possibly matching TRBD1 (5 bases). V gave up 1 base and J gave up 2 bases, with 9 bases separating them. This CDR3 has 14 residues. Germline V gene data show CDR1 as SGHTA and CDR2 as FQGNSA. The CDR3 is CASSLDQGTYEQYF. In DNA, the CDR3 is TGTGCCAGCAGCTTAGATCAGGGAACCTACGAGCAGTACTTC.